The 2 T cell receptor beta chains below all came from one sample that was sequenced in a study of response to subunit inactivated influenza vaccine. A single record per CDR3 protein comes from TCRdb applying MiXCR to the RT-PCR reads. The sample has about 500,000 distinct CDR3 sequences; 16% are singletons. This specimen was CD4+ T cells sorted from PBMCs, taken approximately 25 months after vaccination. The receptors shown here come from a man in his fifties or sixties who received an inactivated influenza vaccine.

The V gene is TRBV3-1, the J gene TRBJ1-2; the match to TRBD1 covers 7 bases. V dropped 1 base and J dropped 6; count of bases not matched to a gene: 11. From germline, CDR1 is LGHDT and CDR2 YNNKEL (reference sequence). The CDR3 is made up of 16 amino acids. The CDR3 nucleotides are TGTGCCAGCAGCCAAGCCCGGGGGGCAGGGGGTGATGGCTACACCTTC. Protein sequence: CASSQARGAGGDGYTF.

J is TRBJ1-5 and V is TRBV20-1; TRBD1 matches 10 bases. This CDR3 is 14 amino acids long. From germline, CDR1 is DFQATT and CDR2 SNEGSKA (reference sequence). The J segment lost 4 bases and the V segment lost 6 bases, leaving 6 bases of the junction unmatched. For the CDR3, the DNA is TGCAGTGCGAGGACAGGGGGAGGTAATCAGCCCCAGCATTTT. Protein product: CSARTGGGNQPQHF.